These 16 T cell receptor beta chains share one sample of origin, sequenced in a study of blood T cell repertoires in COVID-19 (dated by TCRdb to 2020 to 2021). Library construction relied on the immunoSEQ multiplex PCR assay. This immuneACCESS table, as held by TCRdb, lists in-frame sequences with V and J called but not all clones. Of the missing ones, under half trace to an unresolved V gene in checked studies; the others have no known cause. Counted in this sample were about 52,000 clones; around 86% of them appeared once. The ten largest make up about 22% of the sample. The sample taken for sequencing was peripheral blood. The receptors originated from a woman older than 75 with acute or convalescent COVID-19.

The CDR3 DNA sequence: TGTGCCAGCAGTTCCTTGGCTAGCGGGGGGGCCTACGAGCAGTACTTC. Its translation is CASSSLASGGAYEQYF. The gene calls are TRBV27 and TRBJ2-7; 12 bases agree with TRBD2. CDR1 MNHEY and CDR2 SMNVEV come from the germline V gene (reference sequence). J gave up 2 bases and V 4 bases, and 6 bases lay outside the gene matches. The length of the CDR3 is 16 residues.

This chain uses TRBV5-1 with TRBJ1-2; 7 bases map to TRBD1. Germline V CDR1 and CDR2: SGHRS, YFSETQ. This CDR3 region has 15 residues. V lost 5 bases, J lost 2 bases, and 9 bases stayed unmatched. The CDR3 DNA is TGCGCCAGCAGTCAAGACCCGGGACAGAACTATGGCTACACCTTC. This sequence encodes CASSQDPGQNYGYTF.

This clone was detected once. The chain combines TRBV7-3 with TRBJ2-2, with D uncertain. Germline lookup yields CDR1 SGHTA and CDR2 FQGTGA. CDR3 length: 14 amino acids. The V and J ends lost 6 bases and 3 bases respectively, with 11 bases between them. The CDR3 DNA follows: TGTGCCAGCAGGAGAAGTTCGGACACCGGGGAGCTGTTTTTT. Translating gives CASRRSSDTGELFF.

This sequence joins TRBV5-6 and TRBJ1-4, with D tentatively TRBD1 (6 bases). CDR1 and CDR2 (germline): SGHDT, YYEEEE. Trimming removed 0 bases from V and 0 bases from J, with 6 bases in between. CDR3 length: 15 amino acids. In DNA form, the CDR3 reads TGTGCCAGCAGCTTGGGACAGGCAACTAATGAAAAACTGTTTTTT. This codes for CASSLGQATNEKLFF. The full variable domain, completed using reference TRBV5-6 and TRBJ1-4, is DAGVTQSPTHLIKTRGQQVTLRCSPKSGHDTVSWYQQALGQGPQFIFQYYEEEERQRGNFPDRFSGHQFPNYSSELNVNALLLGDSALYLCASSLGQATNEKLFFGSGTQLSVL.

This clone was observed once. The CDR3 DNA reads TGTGCCTGGAGGGCCACACCAGGGGGCCGGAATTCACCCCTCCACTTT. It codes for CAWRATPGGRNSPLHF. The chain combines TRBV30 with TRBJ1-6, with TRBD1 matching 8 bases. This CDR3 has 16 residues. V was clipped by 3 bases and J by 7 bases; unmatched bases: 11. CDR1 and CDR2 (germline): GTSNPN, SVGIG (reference sequence).

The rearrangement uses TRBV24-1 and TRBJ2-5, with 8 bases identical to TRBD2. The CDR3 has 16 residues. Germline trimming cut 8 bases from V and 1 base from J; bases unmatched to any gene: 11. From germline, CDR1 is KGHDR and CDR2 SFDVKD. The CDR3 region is CATNGGLREAQETQYF. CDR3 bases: TGTGCCACCAACGGGGGATTGCGGGAGGCCCAAGAGACCCAGTACTTC.

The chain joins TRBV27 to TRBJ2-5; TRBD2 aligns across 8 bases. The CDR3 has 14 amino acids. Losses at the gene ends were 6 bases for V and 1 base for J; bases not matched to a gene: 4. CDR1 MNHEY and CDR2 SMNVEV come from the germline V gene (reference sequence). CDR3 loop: CASRIAGTQETQYF. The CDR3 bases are TGTGCCAGCAGAATAGCGGGGACCCAAGAGACCCAGTACTTC.

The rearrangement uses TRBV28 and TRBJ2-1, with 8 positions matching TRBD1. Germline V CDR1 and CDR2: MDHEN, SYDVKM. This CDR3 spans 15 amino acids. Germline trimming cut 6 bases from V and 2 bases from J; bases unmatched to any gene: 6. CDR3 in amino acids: CASSTGTGPYNEQFF. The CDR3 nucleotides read TGTGCCAGCAGCACCGGGACAGGCCCCTACAATGAGCAGTTCTTC.

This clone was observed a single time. CDR3 nucleotide sequence: TGCGCCAGCAGCTGGGGGGGATTAACTAGCACAGATACGCAGTATTTT. Its translation is CASSWGGLTSTDTQYF. The chain has TRBV5-1 and TRBJ2-3, with 7 positions matching TRBD2. The germline V gene has CDR1 SGHRS and CDR2 YFSETQ. The J segment lost 0 bases and the V segment lost 3 bases, leaving 7 bases of the junction unmatched. This CDR3 has 16 amino acids.

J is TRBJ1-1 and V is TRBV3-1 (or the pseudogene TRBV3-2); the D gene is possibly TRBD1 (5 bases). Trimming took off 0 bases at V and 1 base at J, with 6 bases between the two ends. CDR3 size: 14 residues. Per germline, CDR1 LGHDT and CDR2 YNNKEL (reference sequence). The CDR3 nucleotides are TGTGCCAGCAGCCAAGAGGGGCGGAACACTGAAGCTTTCTTT. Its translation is CASSQEGRNTEAFF.

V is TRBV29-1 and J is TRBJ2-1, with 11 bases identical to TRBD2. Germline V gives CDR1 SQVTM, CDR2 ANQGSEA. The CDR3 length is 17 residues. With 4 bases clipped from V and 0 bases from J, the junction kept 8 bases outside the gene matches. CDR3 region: CSVVELAGETSYNEQFF. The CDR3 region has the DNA TGCAGCGTTGTTGAACTAGCGGGAGAAACCTCCTACAATGAGCAGTTCTTC.

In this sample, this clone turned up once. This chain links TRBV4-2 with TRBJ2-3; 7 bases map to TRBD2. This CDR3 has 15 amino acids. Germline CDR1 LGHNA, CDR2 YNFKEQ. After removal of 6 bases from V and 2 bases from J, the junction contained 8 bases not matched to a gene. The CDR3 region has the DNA TGTGCCAGCAGTTTCCGGGACTACGACACAGATACGCAGTATTTT. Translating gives CASSFRDYDTDTQYF.

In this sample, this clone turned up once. The CDR3 reads CASSGAANYGYTF. CDR3 DNA sequence: TGTGCCAGTAGTGGGGCCGCTAACTATGGCTACACCTTC. This sequence joins TRBV19 and TRBJ1-2, with a tentative D call TRBD1 (5 bases). Germline-derived CDR1 and CDR2 are LNHDA and SQIVND (reference sequence). The CDR3 sequence is 13 residues long. V was shortened by 5 bases and J by 0 bases, with 7 bases between the two germline ends.

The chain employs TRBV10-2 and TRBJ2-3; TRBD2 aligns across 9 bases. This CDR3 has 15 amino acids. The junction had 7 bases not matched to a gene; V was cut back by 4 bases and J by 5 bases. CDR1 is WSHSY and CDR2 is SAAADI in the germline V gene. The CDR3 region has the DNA TGCGCCAGCAGTGGGGCTAGCGGGGTTAGAGATACGCAGTATTTT. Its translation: CASSGASGVRDTQYF.

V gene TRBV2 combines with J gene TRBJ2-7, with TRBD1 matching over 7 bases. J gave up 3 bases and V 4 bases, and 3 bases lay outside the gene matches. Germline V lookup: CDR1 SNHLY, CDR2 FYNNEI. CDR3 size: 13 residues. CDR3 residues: CASSGRQGYEQYF. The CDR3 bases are TGTGCCAGCAGTGGGAGACAGGGCTACGAGCAGTACTTC.

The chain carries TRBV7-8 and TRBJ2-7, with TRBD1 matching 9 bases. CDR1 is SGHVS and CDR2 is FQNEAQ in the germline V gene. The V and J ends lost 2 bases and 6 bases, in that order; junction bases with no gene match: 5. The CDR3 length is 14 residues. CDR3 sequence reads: CASSLRTGVFEQYV. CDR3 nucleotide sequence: TGTGCCAGCAGCTTAAGGACAGGGGTGTTCGAGCAGTACGTC.